Shown below are 14 T cell receptor beta chains from a single sample sequenced in a study of OX40 agonist ivuxolimab in advanced cancers. TCRdb's copy holds only in-frame clones and misses some; the assay was immunoSEQ multiplex PCR. Seen here are 70,000 to 95,000 clones, 86% observed once, and the top ten hold under 2.5%. Here the sequenced sample was CD4+ or CD8+ T cells sorted from blood, taken in a trial of the OX40 agonist ivuxolimab. The origin of the receptors is an adult with an advanced solid tumor such as melanoma, head and neck, liver or kidney cancer.

The chain employs TRBV30 and TRBJ1-5; no definite D call. Deletions cut 5 bases from V and 3 bases from J, with 14 bases between. The CDR3 extends over 14 amino acids. In germline, CDR1 is GTSNPN, CDR2 SVGIG (reference sequence). The CDR3 DNA reads as TGTGCCTGGGGCGCGGCAGCATCCAATCAGCCCCAGCATTTT. It yields the protein CAWGAAASNQPQHF. The variable domain in full, with the rest retrieved from reference TRBV30 and TRBJ1-5, is SQTIHQWPATLVQPVGSPLSLECTVEGTSNPNLYWYRQAAGRGLQLLFYSVGIGQISSEVPQNLSASRPQDRQFILSSKKLLLSDSGFYLCAWGAAASNQPQHFGDGTRLSIL.

This chain joins TRBV11-2 and TRBJ1-5, with a possible D match to TRBD1 (6 bases). Trimming shortened V by 2 bases and J by 7 bases, and 18 bases separated the two germline ends. The CDR3 has 16 residues. CDR1 is SGHAT, CDR2 FQNNGV, per germline. CDR3 bases: TGTGCCAGCAGCTTAAGCCGTTCCCGGCAGGGGCAGCCCCAGCATTTT. Amino acids: CASSLSRSRQGQPQHF.

A remark on this clone: At the DNA level, this CDR3 is encoded by other sequences in the same sample as well. The genes are TRBV5-1 and TRBJ2-7; no clear D gene. The germline CDR1 and CDR2 sequences are SGHRS and YFSETQ. The CDR3 runs to 14 residues. The germline V and J ends were trimmed by 0 bases and 1 base, with 8 bases remaining between them. DNA of the CDR3: TGCGCCAGCAGCTTGGTACCCGGATCCTACGAGCAGTACTTC. Protein sequence: CASSLVPGSYEQYF. The full variable domain, completed using reference TRBV5-1 and TRBJ2-7, is KAGVTQTPRYLIKTRGQQVTLSCSPISGHRSVSWYQQTPGQGLQFLFEYFSETQRNKGNFPGRFSGRQFSNSRSEMNVSTLELGDSALYLCASSLVPGSYEQYFGPGTRLTVT.

The chain joins TRBV28 to TRBJ2-1; D gene uncertain. Germline lookup yields CDR1 MDHEN and CDR2 SYDVKM. The V end was cut by 4 bases, the J end by 7 bases, with 20 bases between. The CDR3 is made up of 16 amino acids. CDR3 sequence (DNA): TGTGCCAGCAGTTCCCCCGGACGCCCCTCTGGAAATGAGCAGTTCTTC. Protein product: CASSSPGRPSGNEQFF.

The chain recombines TRBV18 with TRBJ1-5; 7 positions match TRBD1. V was clipped by 5 bases and J by 2 bases; unmatched bases: 9. Germline V gene lookup returns CDR1 KGHSH and CDR2 LQKENI. This CDR3 comprises 16 residues. The CDR3 DNA is TGTGCCAGCTCAAGAACGCAGGGGGTCGGCAATCAGCCCCAGCATTTT. Translated, it gives CASSRTQGVGNQPQHF.

The chain links TRBV7-2 to TRBJ2-3; no clear D gene. Germline CDR1 and CDR2: SGHTA and FQGNSA. V was cut by 4 bases and J by 5 bases, with 7 bases left in between. The CDR3 consists of 12 residues. The CDR3 nucleotides are TGTGCCAGCAGCTATCAGAGAGATACGCAGTATTTT. Translation: CASSYQRDTQYF. The full variable domain, its missing parts supplied by reference TRBV7-2 and TRBJ2-3, is GAGVSQSPSNKVTEKGKDVELRCDPISGHTALYWYRQSLGQGLEFLIYFQGNSAPDKSGLPSDRFSAERTGGSVSTLTIQRTQQEDSAVYLCASSYQRDTQYFGPGTRLTVL.

This chain uses TRBV7-9 with TRBJ1-1; TRBD1 is a possible D gene (5 bases). The CDR3 extends over 14 amino acids. Germline V gene sequence: CDR1 SEHNR, CDR2 FQNEAQ (reference sequence). Deletions cut 2 bases from V and 11 bases from J, with 18 bases between. This chain's CDR3 is CASSLQGPSTRAFF. The CDR3 nucleotides read TGTGCCAGCAGCTTACAGGGACCCTCTACTCGGGCTTTCTTT.

This rearrangement joins TRBV19 to TRBJ2-1; maybe TRBD1 (6 bases). V was clipped by 7 bases and J by 9 bases, with 16 bases between them. This CDR3 is 13 amino acids long. Germline lookup yields CDR1 LNHDA and CDR2 SQIVND (reference sequence). The CDR3 protein is CASTSRGWGEQFF. The DNA of the CDR3 is TGTGCCAGTACCTCCAGGGGATGGGGTGAGCAGTTCTTC.

The V and J genes are TRBV5-1 and TRBJ2-1, with 10 bases identical to TRBD2. J lost 7 bases, V lost 4 bases, and 11 bases had no gene match. The CDR3 contains 16 residues. Per germline, CDR1 SGHRS and CDR2 YFSETQ. CDR3 bases: TGCGCCAGCAGCCCCGGACTAGCGGAGGGGGGGAATGAGCAGTTCTTC. Translation gives CASSPGLAEGGNEQFF.

This rearrangement joins TRBV4-3 to TRBJ1-5; D not certain. This CDR3 has 14 amino acids. V was cut by 1 base and J by 4 bases, with 8 bases left in between. Germline CDR1 LGHNA, CDR2 YSLEER. The CDR3, as DNA: TGCGCCAGCAGCCAAGGCCACGGAAATCAGCCCCAGCATTTT. Translated, it gives CASSQGHGNQPQHF.

The chain joins TRBV18 to TRBJ1-2; D is unclear. The CDR3 loop spans 13 amino acids. Germline V gene sequence: CDR1 KGHSH, CDR2 LQKENI. Trimming cost V 5 bases and J 2 bases, with 9 bases left between them. DNA of the CDR3: TGTGCCAGCTCAACGCAGGAGAACTATGGCTACACCTTC. Encoded protein: CASSTQENYGYTF.

The gene calls are TRBV6-5 and TRBJ2-1; D remains unclear. Germline lookup yields CDR1 MNHEY and CDR2 SVGAGI. The V and J ends lost 2 bases and 6 bases respectively, with 2 bases between them. The CDR3 is made up of 11 amino acids. As DNA, the CDR3 is TGTGCCAGCAGTTACCTCAATGAGCAGTTCTTC. Encoded protein: CASSYLNEQFF.

V and J are TRBV5-1 and TRBJ2-6; D may be TRBD1 or TRBD2 (6 bases each). V dropped 1 base and J dropped 3 bases, with 11 bases sitting between them. The CDR3 spans 16 residues. Germline-derived CDR1 and CDR2 are SGHRS and YFSETQ. CDR3 nucleotides: TGCGCCAGCAGCTTGCTACAGGGAGGTGGGGCCAACGTCCTGACTTTC. Encoded protein: CASSLLQGGGANVLTF.

This clone was detected only once. The gene calls are TRBV5-6 and TRBJ1-2; 7 bases are a match to TRBD1. With V trimmed by 4 bases and J by 5 bases, 11 bases remained unmatched. The germline CDR1 and CDR2 sequences are SGHDT and YYEEEE. This CDR3 has 15 amino acids. In DNA, the CDR3 is TGTGCCAGCAGCAGAGGACAGGACGCTCTTTATGGCTACACCTTC. Its protein product is CASSRGQDALYGYTF.